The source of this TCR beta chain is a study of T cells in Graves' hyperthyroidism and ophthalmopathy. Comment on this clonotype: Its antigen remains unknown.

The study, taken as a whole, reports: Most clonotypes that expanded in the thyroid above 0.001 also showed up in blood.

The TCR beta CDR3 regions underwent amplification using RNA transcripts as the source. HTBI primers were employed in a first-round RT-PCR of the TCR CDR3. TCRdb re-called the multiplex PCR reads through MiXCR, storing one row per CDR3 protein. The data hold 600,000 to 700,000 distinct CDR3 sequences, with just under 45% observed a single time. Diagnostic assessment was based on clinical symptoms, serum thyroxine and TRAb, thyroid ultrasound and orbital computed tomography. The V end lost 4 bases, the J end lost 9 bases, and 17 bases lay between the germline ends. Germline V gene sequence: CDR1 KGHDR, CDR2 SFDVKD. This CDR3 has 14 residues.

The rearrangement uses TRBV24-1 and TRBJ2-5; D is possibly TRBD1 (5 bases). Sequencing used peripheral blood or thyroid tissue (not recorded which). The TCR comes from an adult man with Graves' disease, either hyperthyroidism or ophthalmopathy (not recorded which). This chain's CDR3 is CATSDDRSEQPQYF. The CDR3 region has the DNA TGTGCCACCAGTGACGACAGAAGTGAGCAGCCCCAGTACTTC.